The 26 T cell receptor beta chains reported below all come from one sample, sequenced in a study of control samples from healthy donors and cancer patients. Profiled with immunoSEQ multiplex PCR; TCRdb holds only in-frame clones, not every one. The table has around 150,000 clones, about 90% seen once. The sequencing input was blood. The receptors were sampled from a man aged 25-45 years in good health.

The J gene is TRBJ2-5, the V gene TRBV5-1; possible D gene TRBD1, 5 bases. V dropped 1 base and J dropped 5 bases, with 15 bases sitting between them. CDR3 length: 15 residues. The V gene's germline CDR1 is SGHRS and CDR2 YFSETQ. The CDR3 is CASSLRQGAQETQYF. In DNA form, the CDR3 reads TGCGCCAGCAGCTTGCGGCAGGGCGCCCAGGAGACCCAGTACTTC.

The chain has TRBV3-1 (or the pseudogene TRBV3-2) and TRBJ1-2; tentative D call: TRBD1 (6 bases). V dropped 3 bases and J dropped 0 bases, with 14 bases sitting between them. Looked up from germline, CDR1 is LGHDT and CDR2 is YNNKEL (reference sequence). The CDR3 totals 16 residues. CDR3 coding DNA: TGTGCCAGCAGCCAGAGAACAGGGCGAGCTAACTATGGCTACACCTTC. This gives the protein CASSQRTGRANYGYTF.

The chain joins TRBV15 to TRBJ2-1; 9 bases match TRBD1. After removal of 1 base from V and 5 bases from J, the junction contained 6 bases not matched to a gene. CDR3 size: 16 residues. CDR1 and CDR2 from the germline V gene are LNHNV and YYDKDF (reference sequence). CDR3 region: CATSRVRDRDNNEQFF. The DNA for the CDR3 is TGTGCCACCAGCAGAGTGCGGGACAGGGACAACAATGAGCAGTTCTTC.

The chain couples TRBV4-1 to TRBJ1-4, with D unresolved. The germline V and J ends were trimmed by 2 bases and 4 bases, with 11 bases remaining between them. CDR3 size: 15 residues. CDR1 and CDR2 (germline): MGHRA, YSYEKL. The CDR3 DNA reads TGCGCCAGCAGCCAACACAGTGATTTTAATGAAAAACTGTTTTTT. It codes for CASSQHSDFNEKLFF.

This clone was detected once. The chain uses TRBV12-3 or TRBV12-4 and TRBJ1-2; D unresolved. This CDR3 is built from 12 residues. Trimming took 6 bases from V and 8 from J, leaving 13 bases between them. CDR3 sequence reads: CASRGDSQGYTF. CDR3 nucleotide sequence: TGTGCCAGCAGGGGAGACTCACAGGGCTACACCTTC.

The rearrangement joins TRBV18 to TRBJ2-1, with 9 nucleotides matching TRBD2. V trimming: 1 base; J trimming: 6 bases; junction bases outside the gene matches: 10. The CDR3 spans 17 residues. Looked up from germline, CDR1 is KGHSH and CDR2 is LQKENI. For the CDR3, the DNA is TGTGCCAGCTCACCACAAGAAACGCGGGGGGGCGGCAATGAGCAGTTCTTC. Translating gives CASSPQETRGGGNEQFF.

V is TRBV7-9 and J is TRBJ2-7, with 9 bases fitting TRBD2. CDR3 length: 14 residues. Germline V gene sequence: CDR1 SEHNR, CDR2 FQNEAQ (reference sequence). V gave up 2 bases and J gave up 3 bases; unmatched junction bases: 2. CDR3 sequence reads: CASSLIAGVYEQYF. The CDR3 DNA reads as TGTGCCAGCAGCTTAATAGCGGGAGTCTACGAGCAGTACTTC.

The J gene is TRBJ2-1, the V gene TRBV7-9; possibly TRBD2 for D (6 bases). Trimming left V 7 bases short and J 6 bases short, with 22 bases between. The CDR3 spans 16 residues. Germline V gives CDR1 SEHNR, CDR2 FQNEAQ (reference sequence). CDR3 residues: CASTNSGRQRVNEQFF. In DNA form, the CDR3 reads TGTGCCAGCACCAATAGCGGTCGTCAGAGGGTCAATGAGCAGTTCTTC.

The J gene is TRBJ2-7, the V gene TRBV18, with a weak D call TRBD1 (5 bases). The CDR3 is 13 residues long. The germline CDR1 and CDR2 sequences are KGHSH and LQKENI. V was pared by 3 bases and J by 3 bases, with 9 bases between. The CDR3 protein is CASSPGHLYEQYF. CDR3 DNA sequence: TGTGCCAGCTCACCCGGACACCTCTACGAGCAGTACTTC.

This clone was observed once. The V gene is TRBV9, the J gene TRBJ2-3; D may be TRBD2 (6 bases). The CDR3 loop spans 15 amino acids. CDR1 and CDR2 (germline): SGDLS, YYNGEE. V gave up 4 bases and J gave up 2 bases, with 14 bases separating them. The CDR3 here is CASSRGGATTDTQYF. The CDR3 DNA follows: TGTGCCAGCAGCAGGGGCGGGGCTACCACAGATACGCAGTATTTT.

The genes are TRBV14 and TRBJ1-3; D unresolved. The CDR3 is 15 residues long. From germline, CDR1 is SGHDN and CDR2 FVKESK. V was clipped by 1 base and J by 1 base, with 8 bases between them. The chain's CDR3 is CASSQVSGSGNTIYF. In nucleotides, the CDR3 is TGTGCCAGCAGCCAAGTATCGGGATCTGGAAACACCATATATTTT.

The chain employs TRBV6-5 and TRBJ1-5, with no clear D. This CDR3 comprises 13 residues. Between the trimmed V and J ends, which lost 0 bases and 6 bases, there was a span of 6 bases. Germline V gene lookup returns CDR1 MNHEY and CDR2 SVGAGI. CDR3: CASSYSPGQPQHF. The DNA for the CDR3 is TGTGCCAGCAGTTACTCGCCAGGTCAGCCCCAGCATTTT.

V gene TRBV6-1 combines with J gene TRBJ1-1, with TRBD1 as a possible D gene (5 bases). V was trimmed by 3 bases and J by 2 bases, leaving 10 bases between them. The V gene's germline CDR1 is MNHNS and CDR2 SASEGT. The CDR3 is 14 residues long. In DNA, the CDR3 is TGTGCCAGCAGTGATTGGGGCAGCAACACTGAAGCTTTCTTT. It codes for CASSDWGSNTEAFF.

This chain uses TRBV25-1 with TRBJ1-6; a possible D gene is TRBD1 (5 bases). Per germline, CDR1 MGHDK and CDR2 SYGVNS. Between the trimmed V and J ends, which lost 2 bases and 0 bases, there was a span of 5 bases. The CDR3 has 15 residues. DNA for the CDR3: TGTGCCAGCAGTGAACAGGGCTCCTATAATTCACCCCTCCACTTT. Protein product: CASSEQGSYNSPLHF.

For the CDR3, the DNA is TGTGCCAGCAGCTTAGGTCCGGGGGACAGAGCTTTCTTT. This sequence encodes CASSLGPGDRAFF. V is TRBV7-2 and J is TRBJ1-1; 7 bases fit TRBD1. The V and J ends lost 1 base and 10 bases, in that order; junction bases with no gene match: 6. Germline V gives CDR1 SGHTA, CDR2 FQGNSA. The CDR3 is 13 residues long. The complete variable domain, with remaining parts taken from reference TRBV7-2 and TRBJ1-1, reads GAGVSQSPSNKVTEKGKDVELRCDPISGHTALYWYRQSLGQGLEFLIYFQGNSAPDKSGLPSDRFSAERTGGSVSTLTIQRTQQEDSAVYLCASSLGPGDRAFFGQGTRLTVV.

V is TRBV10-2 and J is TRBJ1-4; D is ambiguous. The CDR3 totals 18 residues. Germline loops: CDR1 WSHSY, CDR2 SAAADI. V gave up 0 bases and J gave up 0 bases, with 14 bases separating them. The CDR3 region has the DNA TGCGCCAGCAGTGAGTCTCGAGTGACCGGCGCAACTAATGAAAAACTGTTTTTT. Protein product: CASSESRVTGATNEKLFF.

The chain combines TRBV6-5 with TRBJ1-2, with 8 bases lining up with TRBD1. The germline gives CDR1 MNHEY, CDR2 SVGAGI. The CDR3 is 12 residues long. The trim removed 10 bases at V and 4 bases at J, leaving 5 bases unmatched. The CDR3 sequence: CATGDRIYGYTF. The CDR3 coding sequence is TGTGCCACCGGGGACAGGATCTATGGCTACACCTTC.

The chain is built from TRBV6-5 and TRBJ1-5, with D maybe TRBD1 (6 bases). CDR3 length: 15 residues. V was pared by 6 bases and J by 5 bases, with 17 bases between. Germline values: CDR1 MNHEY, CDR2 SVGAGI. The DNA of the CDR3 is TGTGCCAGCAGGGACCGGACAGCTTCATATCAGCCCCAGCATTTT. This gives the protein CASRDRTASYQPQHF.

The V gene is TRBV5-1, the J gene TRBJ2-7, with 8 bases matching TRBD1. This CDR3 region has 14 residues. Trimming removed 3 bases from V and 2 bases from J; junction bases left unmatched: 4. CDR1 and CDR2 from the germline V gene are SGHRS and YFSETQ. The CDR3 is CASSSGQGTYEQYF. CDR3 DNA sequence: TGCGCCAGCAGCTCTGGACAGGGAACCTACGAGCAGTACTTC. Full variable domain (rest looked up from reference TRBV5-1 and TRBJ2-7): KAGVTQTPRYLIKTRGQQVTLSCSPISGHRSVSWYQQTPGQGLQFLFEYFSETQRNKGNFPGRFSGRQFSNSRSEMNVSTLELGDSALYLCASSSGQGTYEQYFGPGTRLTVT.

The rearrangement joins TRBV6-5 to TRBJ1-3, with D uncertain. V gave up 6 bases and J gave up 9 bases, with 15 bases separating them. CDR1 and CDR2 (germline): MNHEY, SVGAGI. The CDR3 has 13 residues. The CDR3 spells CASRNIFGRTIYF. The CDR3 DNA reads TGTGCCAGCAGAAACATATTTGGACGCACCATATATTTT.

The rearrangement links TRBV27 to TRBJ2-7; 9 nucleotides agree with TRBD2. After removal of 6 bases from V and 7 bases from J, the junction contained 7 bases not matched to a gene. This CDR3 is 13 amino acids long. Germline CDR1 is MNHEY and CDR2 is SMNVEV (reference sequence). CDR3 sequence: CASRGLARLEQYF. DNA of the CDR3: TGTGCCAGCAGAGGACTAGCGAGGTTGGAGCAGTACTTC.

V and J are TRBV7-3 and TRBJ2-2; no clear D gene. The CDR3 length is 13 residues. Deletions cut 3 bases from V and 6 bases from J, with 8 bases between. Germline V gene sequence: CDR1 SGHTA, CDR2 FQGTGA. The CDR3 sequence is CASSLTTSGELFF. The CDR3 DNA follows: TGTGCCAGCAGCTTGACAACTTCCGGGGAGCTGTTTTTT.

The chain employs TRBV27 and TRBJ2-7; D is possibly TRBD1 (6 bases). The germline V and J ends were trimmed by 4 bases and 6 bases, with 10 bases remaining between them. Germline assignment: CDR1 MNHEY and CDR2 SMNVEV (reference sequence). The CDR3 covers 12 residues. The CDR3 sequence is CASSSRGLEQYF. CDR3 coding DNA: TGTGCCAGCAGTTCCAGGGGTCTCGAGCAGTACTTC.

Turning to this clone: Mismatch with germline at one junction end may stem from a read error. V is TRBV20-1 and J is TRBJ1-1; no clear D gene. Germline CDR1 is DFQATT and CDR2 is SNEGSKA (reference sequence). The CDR3 loop spans 9 amino acids. This CDR3 reads CSASLSTLF. The CDR3 DNA reads as TGCAGTGCTAGCCTTAGTACTCTCTTT.

The chain combines TRBV19 with TRBJ1-5, with 8 bases fitting TRBD1. The CDR3 spans 15 residues. Germline CDR1 is LNHDA and CDR2 is SQIVND (reference sequence). V was pared by 7 bases and J by 3 bases, with 8 bases of the junction left unmatched. Here the CDR3 DNA reads TGTGCCAGTATGGGGGACAGGAAGTTCAATCAGCCCCAGCATTTT. Translation: CASMGDRKFNQPQHF.

CDR3 sequence (DNA): TGTGCCAGCGGAAGGGACGGCCACTATGGCTACACCTTC. It specifies CASGRDGHYGYTF. The chain employs TRBV25-1 and TRBJ1-2; maybe TRBD1 (5 bases). V lost 8 bases to trimming and J lost 3 bases, with 13 bases between them. Germline lookup yields CDR1 MGHDK and CDR2 SYGVNS. There are 13 residues in the CDR3.